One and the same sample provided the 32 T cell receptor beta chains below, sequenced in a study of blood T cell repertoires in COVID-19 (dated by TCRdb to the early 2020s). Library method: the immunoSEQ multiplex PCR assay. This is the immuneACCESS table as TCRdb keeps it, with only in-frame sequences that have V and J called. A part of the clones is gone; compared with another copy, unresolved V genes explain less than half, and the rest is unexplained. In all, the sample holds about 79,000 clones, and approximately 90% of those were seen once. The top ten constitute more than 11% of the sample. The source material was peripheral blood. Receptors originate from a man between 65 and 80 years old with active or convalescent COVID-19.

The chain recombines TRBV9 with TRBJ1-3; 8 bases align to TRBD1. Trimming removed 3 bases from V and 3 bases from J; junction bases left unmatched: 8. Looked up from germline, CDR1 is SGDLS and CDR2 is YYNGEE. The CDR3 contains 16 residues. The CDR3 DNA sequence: TGTGCCAGCAGCGCTTCTGGACAGGGCTTTGGAAACACCATATATTTT. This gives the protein CASSASGQGFGNTIYF.

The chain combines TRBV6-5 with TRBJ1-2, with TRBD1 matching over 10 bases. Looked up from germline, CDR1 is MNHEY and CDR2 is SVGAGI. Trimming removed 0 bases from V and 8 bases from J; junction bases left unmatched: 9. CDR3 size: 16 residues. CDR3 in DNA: TGTGCCAGCAGTTACTCGTCGACAGGGGGCGCAAACGGCTACACCTTC. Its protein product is CASSYSSTGGANGYTF.

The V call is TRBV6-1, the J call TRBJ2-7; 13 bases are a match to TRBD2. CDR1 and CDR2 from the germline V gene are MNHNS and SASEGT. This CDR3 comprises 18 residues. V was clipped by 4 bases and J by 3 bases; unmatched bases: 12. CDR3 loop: CASSGGLAGVISVYEQYF. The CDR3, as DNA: TGTGCCAGCAGTGGTGGACTAGCGGGAGTAATCTCGGTCTACGAGCAGTACTTC.

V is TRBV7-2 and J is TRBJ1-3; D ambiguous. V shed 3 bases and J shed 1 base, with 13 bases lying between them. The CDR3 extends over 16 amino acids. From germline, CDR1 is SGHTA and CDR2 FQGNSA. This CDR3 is CASSLQDWRSGNTIYF. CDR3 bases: TGTGCCAGCAGCTTGCAGGACTGGCGATCTGGAAACACCATATATTTT. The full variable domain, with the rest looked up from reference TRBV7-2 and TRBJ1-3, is GAGVSQSPSNKVTEKGKDVELRCDPISGHTALYWYRQSLGQGLEFLIYFQGNSAPDKSGLPSDRFSAERTGGSVSTLTIQRTQQEDSAVYLCASSLQDWRSGNTIYFGEGSWLTVV.

Written as DNA, the CDR3 is TGTGCCATCAGTGATGGGAAGGGGCCCTTCTATGGCTACACCTTC. As protein: CAISDGKGPFYGYTF. V gene TRBV10-3 combines with J gene TRBJ1-2, with D maybe TRBD1 (5 bases). Looked up from germline, CDR1 is ENHRY and CDR2 is SYGVKD. This CDR3 spans 15 amino acids. Trimming cost V 3 bases and J 4 bases, with 15 bases left between them.

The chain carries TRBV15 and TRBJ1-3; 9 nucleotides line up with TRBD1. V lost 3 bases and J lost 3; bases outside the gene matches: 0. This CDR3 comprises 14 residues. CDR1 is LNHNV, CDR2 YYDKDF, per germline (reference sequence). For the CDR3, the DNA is TGTGCCACCAGCAGGACAGGGGGTGGAAACACCATATATTTT. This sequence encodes CATSRTGGGNTIYF.

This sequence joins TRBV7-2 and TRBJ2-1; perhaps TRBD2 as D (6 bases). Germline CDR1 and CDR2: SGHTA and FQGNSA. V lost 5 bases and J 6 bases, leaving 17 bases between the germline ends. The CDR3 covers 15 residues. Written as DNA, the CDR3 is TGTGCCAGCAGCCGCCAGGGACTCGTAGGCAATGAGCAGTTCTTC. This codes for CASSRQGLVGNEQFF.

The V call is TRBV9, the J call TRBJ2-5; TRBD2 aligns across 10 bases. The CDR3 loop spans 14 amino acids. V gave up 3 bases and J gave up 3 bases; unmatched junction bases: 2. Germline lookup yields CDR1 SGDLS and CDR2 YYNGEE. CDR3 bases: TGTGCCAGCAGCGCCGGACTAGCGGAAGAGACCCAGTACTTC. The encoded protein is CASSAGLAEETQYF.

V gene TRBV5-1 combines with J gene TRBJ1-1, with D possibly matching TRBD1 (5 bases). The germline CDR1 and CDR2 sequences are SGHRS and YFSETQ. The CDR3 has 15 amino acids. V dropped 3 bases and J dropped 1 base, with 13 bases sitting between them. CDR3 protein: CASSSPGLSNTEAFF. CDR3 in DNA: TGCGCCAGCAGCTCCCCGGGACTTTCGAACACTGAAGCTTTCTTT.

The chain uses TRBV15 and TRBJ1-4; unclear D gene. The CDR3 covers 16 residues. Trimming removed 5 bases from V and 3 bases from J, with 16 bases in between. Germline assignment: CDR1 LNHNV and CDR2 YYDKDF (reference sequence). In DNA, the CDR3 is TGTGCCACCAGCCCAGATCGGGTGGGTTCTAATGAAAAACTGTTTTTT. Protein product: CATSPDRVGSNEKLFF.

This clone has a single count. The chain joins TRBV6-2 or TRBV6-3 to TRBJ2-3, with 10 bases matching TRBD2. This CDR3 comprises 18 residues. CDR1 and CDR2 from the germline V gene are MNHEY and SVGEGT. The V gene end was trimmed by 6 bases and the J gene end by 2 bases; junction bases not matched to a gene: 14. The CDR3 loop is CASSLLRASGSYTDTQYF. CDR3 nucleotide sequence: TGTGCCAGCAGCTTACTTCGGGCTAGCGGGAGTTACACAGATACGCAGTATTTT.

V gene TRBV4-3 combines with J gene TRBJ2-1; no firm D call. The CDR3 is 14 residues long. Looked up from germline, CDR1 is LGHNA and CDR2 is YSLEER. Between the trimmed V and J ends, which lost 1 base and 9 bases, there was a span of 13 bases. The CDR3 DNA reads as TGCGCCAGCAGCCAAGCCCAGTTTGGCAGTGAGCAGTTCTTC. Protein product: CASSQAQFGSEQFF.

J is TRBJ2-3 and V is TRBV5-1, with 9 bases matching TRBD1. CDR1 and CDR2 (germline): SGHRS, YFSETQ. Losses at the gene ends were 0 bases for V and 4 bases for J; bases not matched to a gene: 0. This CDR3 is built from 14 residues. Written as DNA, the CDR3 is TGCGCCAGCAGCTTGGACAGGGGGCCAGATACGCAGTATTTT. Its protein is CASSLDRGPDTQYF. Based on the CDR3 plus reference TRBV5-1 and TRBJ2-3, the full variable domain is KAGVTQTPRYLIKTRGQQVTLSCSPISGHRSVSWYQQTPGQGLQFLFEYFSETQRNKGNFPGRFSGRQFSNSRSEMNVSTLELGDSALYLCASSLDRGPDTQYFGPGTRLTVL.

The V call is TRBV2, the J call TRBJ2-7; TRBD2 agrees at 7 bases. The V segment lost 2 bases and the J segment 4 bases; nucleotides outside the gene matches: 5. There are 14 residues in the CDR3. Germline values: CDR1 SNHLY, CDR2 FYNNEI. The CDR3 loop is CASSESGRGYEQYF. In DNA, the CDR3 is TGTGCCAGCAGTGAATCGGGGAGGGGATACGAGCAGTACTTC. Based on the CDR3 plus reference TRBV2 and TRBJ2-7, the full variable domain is EPEVTQTPSHQVTQMGQEVILRCVPISNHLYFYWYRQILGQKVEFLVSFYNNEISEKSEIFDDQFSVERPDGSNFTLKIRSTKLEDSAMYFCASSESGRGYEQYFGPGTRLTVT.

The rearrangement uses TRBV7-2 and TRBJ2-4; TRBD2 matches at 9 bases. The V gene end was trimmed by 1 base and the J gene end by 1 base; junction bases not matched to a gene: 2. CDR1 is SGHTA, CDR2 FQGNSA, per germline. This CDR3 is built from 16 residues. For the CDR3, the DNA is TGTGCCAGCAGCTTAGTAGCGGGAGCTGCCAAAAACATTCAGTACTTC. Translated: CASSLVAGAAKNIQYF. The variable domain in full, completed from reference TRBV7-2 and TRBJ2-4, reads GAGVSQSPSNKVTEKGKDVELRCDPISGHTALYWYRQSLGQGLEFLIYFQGNSAPDKSGLPSDRFSAERTGGSVSTLTIQRTQQEDSAVYLCASSLVAGAAKNIQYFGAGTRLSVL.

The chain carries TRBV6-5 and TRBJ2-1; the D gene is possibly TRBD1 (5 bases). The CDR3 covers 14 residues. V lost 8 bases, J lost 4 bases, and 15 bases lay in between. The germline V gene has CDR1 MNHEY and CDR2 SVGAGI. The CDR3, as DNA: TGTGCCAGCCACCCTAGGGGCGCTTACAATGAGCAGTTCTTC. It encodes CASHPRGAYNEQFF.

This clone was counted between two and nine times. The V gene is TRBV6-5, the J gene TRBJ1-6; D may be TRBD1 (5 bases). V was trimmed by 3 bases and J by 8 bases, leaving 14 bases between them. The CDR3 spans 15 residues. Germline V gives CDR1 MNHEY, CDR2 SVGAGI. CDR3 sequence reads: CASSYSRGVYSPLHF. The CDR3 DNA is TGTGCCAGCAGTTATAGTCGGGGGGTGTATTCACCCCTCCACTTT.

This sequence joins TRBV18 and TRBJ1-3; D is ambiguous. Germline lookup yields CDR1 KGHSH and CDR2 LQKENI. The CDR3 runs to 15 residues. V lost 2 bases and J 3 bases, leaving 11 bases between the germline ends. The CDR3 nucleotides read TGTGCCAGCTCACCATCTACAGACAATGGAAACACCATATATTTT. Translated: CASSPSTDNGNTIYF.

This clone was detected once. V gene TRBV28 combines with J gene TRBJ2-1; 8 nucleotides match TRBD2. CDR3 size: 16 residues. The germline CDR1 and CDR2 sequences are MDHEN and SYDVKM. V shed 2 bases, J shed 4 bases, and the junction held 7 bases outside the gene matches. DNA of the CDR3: TGTGCCAGCAGTTTACCCTCGGGAGGGTTATACAATGAGCAGTTCTTC. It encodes CASSLPSGGLYNEQFF.

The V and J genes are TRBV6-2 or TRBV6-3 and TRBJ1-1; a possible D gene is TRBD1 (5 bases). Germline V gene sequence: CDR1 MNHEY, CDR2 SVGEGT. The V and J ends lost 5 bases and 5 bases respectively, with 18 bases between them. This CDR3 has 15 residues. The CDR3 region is CASSLTGPRGTEAFF. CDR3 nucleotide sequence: TGTGCCAGCAGTCTAACCGGGCCACGGGGGACTGAAGCTTTCTTT.

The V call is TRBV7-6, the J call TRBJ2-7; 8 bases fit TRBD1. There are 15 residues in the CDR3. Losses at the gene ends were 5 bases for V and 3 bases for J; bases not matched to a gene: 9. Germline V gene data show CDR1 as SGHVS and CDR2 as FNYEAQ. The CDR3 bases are TGTGCCAGCAGCCCGGAGGGGGGACAGGTCTACGAGCAGTACTTC. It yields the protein CASSPEGGQVYEQYF.

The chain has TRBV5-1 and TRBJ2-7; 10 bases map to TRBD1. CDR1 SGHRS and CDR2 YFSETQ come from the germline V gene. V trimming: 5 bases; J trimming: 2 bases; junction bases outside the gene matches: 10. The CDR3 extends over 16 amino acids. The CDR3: CASSPDPGTGAYEQYF. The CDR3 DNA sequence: TGCGCCAGCAGTCCGGATCCCGGGACAGGGGCCTACGAGCAGTACTTC. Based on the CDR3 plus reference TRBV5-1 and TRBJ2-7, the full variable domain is KAGVTQTPRYLIKTRGQQVTLSCSPISGHRSVSWYQQTPGQGLQFLFEYFSETQRNKGNFPGRFSGRQFSNSRSEMNVSTLELGDSALYLCASSPDPGTGAYEQYFGPGTRLTVT.

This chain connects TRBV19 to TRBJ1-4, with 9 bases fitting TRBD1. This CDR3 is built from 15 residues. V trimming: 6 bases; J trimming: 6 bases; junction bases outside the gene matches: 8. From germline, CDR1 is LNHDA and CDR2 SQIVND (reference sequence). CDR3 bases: TGTGCCAGTAGCAGGGGGGACAGGGATTATGAAAAACTGTTTTTT. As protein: CASSRGDRDYEKLFF.

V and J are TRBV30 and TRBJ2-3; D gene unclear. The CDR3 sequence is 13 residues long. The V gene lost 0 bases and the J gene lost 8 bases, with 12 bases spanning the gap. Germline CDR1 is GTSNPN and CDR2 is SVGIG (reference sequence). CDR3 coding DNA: TGTGCCTGGAGTGTGTCGATATCGGGTACGCAGTATTTT. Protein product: CAWSVSISGTQYF.

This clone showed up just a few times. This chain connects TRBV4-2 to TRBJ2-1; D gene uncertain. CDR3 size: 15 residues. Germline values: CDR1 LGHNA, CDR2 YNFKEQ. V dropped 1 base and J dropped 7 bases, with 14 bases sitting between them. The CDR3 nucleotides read TGTGCCAGCAGCCAAGTTTCGCGTGATCGGAATGAGCAGTTCTTC. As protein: CASSQVSRDRNEQFF.

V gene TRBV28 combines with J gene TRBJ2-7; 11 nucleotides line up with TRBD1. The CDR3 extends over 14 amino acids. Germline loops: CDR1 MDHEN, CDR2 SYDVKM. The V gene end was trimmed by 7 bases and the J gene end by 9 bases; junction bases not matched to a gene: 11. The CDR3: CASTIGQGAHGQYF. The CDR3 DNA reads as TGTGCCAGCACCATTGGACAGGGGGCGCACGGGCAGTACTTC.

In nucleotides, the CDR3 is TGCGCCAGCCGGGGGGGCGGGATAAGCTCCTACAATGAGCAGTTCTTC. It encodes CASRGGGISSYNEQFF. V is TRBV5-1 and J is TRBJ2-1; 8 bases are shared with TRBD2. Germline values: CDR1 SGHRS, CDR2 YFSETQ. The V segment lost 7 bases and the J segment 0 bases; nucleotides outside the gene matches: 9. The CDR3 is 16 amino acids. Full variable domain (missing parts from reference TRBV5-1 and TRBJ2-1): KAGVTQTPRYLIKTRGQQVTLSCSPISGHRSVSWYQQTPGQGLQFLFEYFSETQRNKGNFPGRFSGRQFSNSRSEMNVSTLELGDSALYLCASRGGGISSYNEQFFGPGTRLTVL.

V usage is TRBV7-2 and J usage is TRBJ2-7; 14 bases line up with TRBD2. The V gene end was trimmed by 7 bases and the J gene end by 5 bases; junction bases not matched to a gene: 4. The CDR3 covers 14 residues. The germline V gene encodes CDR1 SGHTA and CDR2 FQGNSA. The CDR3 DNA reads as TGTGCCAGCAATTCGGGACTAGCGGGAGACGAGCAGTACTTC. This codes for CASNSGLAGDEQYF. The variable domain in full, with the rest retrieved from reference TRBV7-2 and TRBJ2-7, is GAGVSQSPSNKVTEKGKDVELRCDPISGHTALYWYRQSLGQGLEFLIYFQGNSAPDKSGLPSDRFSAERTGGSVSTLTIQRTQQEDSAVYLCASNSGLAGDEQYFGPGTRLTVT.

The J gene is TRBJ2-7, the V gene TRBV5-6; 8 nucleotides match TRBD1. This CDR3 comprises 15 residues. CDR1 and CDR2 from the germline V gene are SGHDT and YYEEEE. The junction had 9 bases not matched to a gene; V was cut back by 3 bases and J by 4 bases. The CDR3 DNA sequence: TGTGCCAGCAGCTGGGGACAGGAAGCAGGTTACGAGCAGTACTTC. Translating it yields CASSWGQEAGYEQYF.

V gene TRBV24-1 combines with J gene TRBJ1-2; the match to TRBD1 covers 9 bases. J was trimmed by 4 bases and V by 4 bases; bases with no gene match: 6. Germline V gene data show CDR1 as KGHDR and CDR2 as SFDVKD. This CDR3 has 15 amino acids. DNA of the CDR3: TGTGCCACCAGTGACGAGACAGGGGGGATCTATGGCTACACCTTC. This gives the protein CATSDETGGIYGYTF.

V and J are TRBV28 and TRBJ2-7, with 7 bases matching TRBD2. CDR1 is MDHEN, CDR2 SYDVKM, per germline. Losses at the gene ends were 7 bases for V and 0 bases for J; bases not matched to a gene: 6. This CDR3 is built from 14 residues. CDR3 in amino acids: CASNGLGTSYEQYF. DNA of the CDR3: TGTGCCAGCAACGGACTAGGGACCTCCTACGAGCAGTACTTC. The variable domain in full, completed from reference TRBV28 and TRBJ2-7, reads DVKVTQSSRYLVKRTGEKVFLECVQDMDHENMFWYRQDPGLGLRLIYFSYDVKMKEKGDIPEGYSVSREKKERFSLILESASTNQTSMYLCASNGLGTSYEQYFGPGTRLTVT.

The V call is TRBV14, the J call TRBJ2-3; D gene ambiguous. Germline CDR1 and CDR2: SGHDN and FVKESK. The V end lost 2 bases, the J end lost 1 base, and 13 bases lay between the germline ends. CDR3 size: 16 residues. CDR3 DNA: TGTGCCAGCAGCCAAAGCGCGGTTTGGGGCACAGATACGCAGTATTTT. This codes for CASSQSAVWGTDTQYF.